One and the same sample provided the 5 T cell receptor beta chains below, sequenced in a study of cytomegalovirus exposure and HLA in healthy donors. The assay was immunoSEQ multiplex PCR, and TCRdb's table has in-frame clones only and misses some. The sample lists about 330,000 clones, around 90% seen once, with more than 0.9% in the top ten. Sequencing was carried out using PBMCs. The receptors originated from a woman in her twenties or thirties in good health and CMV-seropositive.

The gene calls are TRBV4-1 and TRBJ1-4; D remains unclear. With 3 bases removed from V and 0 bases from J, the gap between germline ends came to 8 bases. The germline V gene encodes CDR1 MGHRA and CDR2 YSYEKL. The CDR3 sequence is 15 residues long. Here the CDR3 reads CASSHLGATNEKLFF. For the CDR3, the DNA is TGCGCCAGCAGCCACCTAGGAGCAACTAATGAAAAACTGTTTTTT.

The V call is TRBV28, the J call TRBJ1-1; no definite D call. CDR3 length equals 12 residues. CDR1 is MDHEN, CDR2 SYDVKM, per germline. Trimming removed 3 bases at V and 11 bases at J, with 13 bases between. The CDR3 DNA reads TGTGCCAGCAGTTTGACTCAGAGAGGGGCTTTCTTT. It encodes CASSLTQRGAFF.

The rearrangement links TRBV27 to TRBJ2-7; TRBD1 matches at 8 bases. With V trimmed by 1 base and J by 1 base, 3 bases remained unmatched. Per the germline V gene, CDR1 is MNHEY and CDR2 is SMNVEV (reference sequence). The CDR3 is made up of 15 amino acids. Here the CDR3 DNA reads TGTGCCAGCAGTTTATTATGGGACAGGTCCTACGAGCAGTACTTC. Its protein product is CASSLLWDRSYEQYF.

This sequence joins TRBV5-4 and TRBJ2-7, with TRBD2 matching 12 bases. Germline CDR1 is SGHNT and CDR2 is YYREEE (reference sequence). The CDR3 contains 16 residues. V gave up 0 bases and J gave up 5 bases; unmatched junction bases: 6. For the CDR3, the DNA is TGTGCCAGCAGCTTGGGACTAGCGGGAGTGTCCAACGAGCAGTACTTC. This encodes CASSLGLAGVSNEQYF.

Here the CDR3 DNA reads TGTGCCAGCAGTTACTACACCCCGGTCGGGGAGACCCAGTACTTC. Its protein is CASSYYTPVGETQYF. The chain links TRBV6-5 to TRBJ2-5; D remains unclear. Trimming shortened V by 1 base and J by 5 bases, and 14 bases separated the two germline ends. This CDR3 comprises 15 residues. Looked up from germline, CDR1 is MNHEY and CDR2 is SVGAGI.